This is a list of T cell receptor beta chains from one sample in a study of blood T cell repertoires in COVID-19. Generated by immunoSEQ multiplex PCR, the TCRdb table keeps only in-frame clones and is missing some. Found here are some 250,000 clones, more than 70% of them singletons; the top ten hold less than 4%. The sequencing sample was made of peripheral blood. These TCRs come from a woman between 18 and 30 years old with acute or convalescent COVID-19. Each CDR3 is given with its conserved first and last residue. Fields, in order: clone size, D gene, J gene, V gene, CDR3 protein, CDR3 DNA. The D gene is left open where the match is weak. Not all rows give a size; the values are once, few, many and, for expanded clones, a class.

NA	TRBD1	TRBJ2-7	TRBV5-4	CASSLGGTGAYEQYF	TGTGCCAGCAGCTTGGGGGGGACAGGGGCCTACGAGCAGTACTTC
NA	NA	TRBJ1-1	TRBV7-2	CASSQEPRNTEAFF	TGTGCCAGCAGCCAAGAACCCAGGAACACTGAAGCTTTCTTT
NA	TRBD2	TRBJ2-7	TRBV7-2	CASSPSGGNYEQYF	TGTGCCAGCAGTCCAAGCGGGGGGAACTACGAGCAGTACTTC
NA	TRBD1	TRBJ2-1	TRBV25-1	CASSEGTGGGNEQFF	TGTGCCAGCAGTGAAGGGACAGGGGGGGGTAATGAGCAGTTCTTC
NA	NA	TRBJ1-5	TRBV6-1	CASSEGVARFGQPQHF	TGTGCCAGCAGTGAAGGGGTCGCCAGGTTTGGTCAGCCCCAGCATTTT
once	NA	TRBJ2-3	TRBV6-6	CASSRSLAGGADTQYF	TGTGCCAGCAGTCGATCTCTGGCCGGAGGGGCAGATACGCAGTATTTT
few	NA	TRBJ1-2	TRBV20-1	CSATGIGYTF	TGCAGTGCTACGGGGATAGGCTACACCTTC
NA	TRBD2	TRBJ2-7	TRBV6-2/TRBV6-3	CASRPRLAGSYEQYF	TGTGCCAGCAGACCTAGACTAGCGGGATCCTACGAGCAGTACTTC
few	NA	TRBJ1-3	TRBV19	CASRGSGTGNTIYF	TGTGCCAGTCGCGGATCGGGGACTGGAAACACCATATATTTT
few	NA	TRBJ2-6	TRBV3-1/TRBV3-2	CASSQDGTNSGANVLTF	TGTGCCAGCAGCCAAGATGGGACAAACTCTGGGGCCAACGTCCTGACTTTC
NA	TRBD2	TRBJ2-1	TRBV6-1	CASSDGGGTHNEQFF	TGTGCCAGCAGTGATGGGGGGGGAACACACAATGAGCAGTTCTTC
NA	TRBD2	TRBJ2-5	TRBV7-2	CASSRQGLAGPQETQYF	TGTGCCAGCAGCCGGCAGGGGCTAGCGGGCCCCCAAGAGACCCAGTACTTC
NA	TRBD2	TRBJ2-1	TRBV2	CASRLTGGPGEQFF	TGTGCCAGCAGACTAACGGGAGGGCCGGGCGAGCAGTTCTTC
NA	NA	TRBJ2-7	TRBV6-2/TRBV6-3	CASSFPFGSGSYEQYF	TGTGCCAGCAGTTTCCCCTTCGGGAGTGGTTCCTACGAGCAGTACTTC
once	TRBD1	TRBJ1-1	TRBV9	CAIPIYRGHGTEAFF	TGTGCCATTCCGATTTACAGGGGGCACGGCACTGAAGCTTTCTTT
NA	NA	TRBJ1-2	TRBV6-6	CASSELETYGYTF	TGTGCCAGCAGCGAGCTTGAAACCTATGGCTACACCTTC
NA	NA	TRBJ1-1	TRBV28	CASSLTGNTEAFF	TGTGCCAGCAGCCTAACAGGGAACACTGAAGCTTTCTTT
once	TRBD2	TRBJ2-1	TRBV18	CASSVLAGVNEQFF	TGTGCCAGCTCGGTCCTAGCGGGAGTCAATGAGCAGTTCTTC
NA	TRBD1	TRBJ2-7	TRBV19	CASSIVDRGYEQYF	TGTGCCAGTAGTATCGTGGACAGGGGGTACGAGCAGTACTTC
NA	TRBD2	TRBJ2-5	TRBV6-5	CASSYRGGGETQYF	TGTGCCAGCAGTTACAGGGGCGGGGGAGAGACCCAGTACTTC
NA	NA	TRBJ2-1	TRBV6-4	CASSEDTLSYNEQFF	TGTGCCAGCAGTGAAGACACCCTCTCCTACAATGAGCAGTTCTTC
NA	NA	TRBJ2-7	TRBV6-4	CASSELRLPLSGEQYF	TGTGCCAGCAGTGAGCTTAGACTTCCACTATCCGGCGAGCAGTACTTC
NA	NA	TRBJ2-7	TRBV4-1	CASSHSGTGLVDEQYF	TGCGCCAGCAGCCATTCCGGGACGGGACTTGTGGACGAGCAGTACTTC
NA	TRBD1	TRBJ1-2	TRBV9	CASTLDPGGGYGYTF	TGTGCCAGCACCCTAGACCCAGGGGGCGGCTATGGCTACACCTTC
NA	NA	TRBJ2-7	TRBV7-9	CASSTPLHEQYF	TGTGCCAGCAGCACCCCTCTACACGAGCAGTACTTC